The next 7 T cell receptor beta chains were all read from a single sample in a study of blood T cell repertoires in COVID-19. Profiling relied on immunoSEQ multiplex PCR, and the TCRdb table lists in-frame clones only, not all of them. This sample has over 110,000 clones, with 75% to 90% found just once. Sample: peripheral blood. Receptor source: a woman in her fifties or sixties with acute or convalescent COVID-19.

The CDR3 DNA sequence: TGTGCCAGCAGCTCCGGACAGGCTTATAATTCACCCCTCCACTTT. This gives the protein CASSSGQAYNSPLHF. The J gene is TRBJ1-6, the V gene TRBV9; 7 bases map to TRBD1. The V and J ends lost 4 bases and 4 bases, in that order; junction bases with no gene match: 5. Germline V CDR1 and CDR2: SGDLS, YYNGEE. This CDR3 contains 15 residues.

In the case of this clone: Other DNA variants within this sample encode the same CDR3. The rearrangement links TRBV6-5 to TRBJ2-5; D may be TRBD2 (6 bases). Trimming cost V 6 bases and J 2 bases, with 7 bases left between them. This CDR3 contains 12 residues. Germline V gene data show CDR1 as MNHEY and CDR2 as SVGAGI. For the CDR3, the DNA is TGTGCCAGCAGGCGGGGTCAAGAGACCCAGTACTTC. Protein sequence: CASRRGQETQYF.

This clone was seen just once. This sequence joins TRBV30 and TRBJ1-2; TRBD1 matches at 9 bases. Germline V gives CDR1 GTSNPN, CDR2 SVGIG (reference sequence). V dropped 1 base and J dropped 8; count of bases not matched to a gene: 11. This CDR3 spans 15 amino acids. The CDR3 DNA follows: TGTGCCTGGAGTGGGACAGGGGCCCCGCTATTGGGCTACACCTTC. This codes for CAWSGTGAPLLGYTF.

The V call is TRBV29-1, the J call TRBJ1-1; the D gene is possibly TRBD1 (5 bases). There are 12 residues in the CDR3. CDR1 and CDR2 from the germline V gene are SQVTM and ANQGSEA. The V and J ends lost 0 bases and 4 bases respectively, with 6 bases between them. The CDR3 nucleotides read TGCAGCGTTGAAGAACAGGCCACTGAAGCTTTCTTT. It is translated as CSVEEQATEAFF.

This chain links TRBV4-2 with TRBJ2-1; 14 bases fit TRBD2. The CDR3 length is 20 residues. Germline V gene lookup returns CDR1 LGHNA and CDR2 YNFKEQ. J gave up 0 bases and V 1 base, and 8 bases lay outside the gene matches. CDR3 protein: CASSQVMRLAGGNSYNEQFF. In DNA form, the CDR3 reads TGTGCCAGCAGCCAAGTAATGCGACTAGCGGGGGGGAACTCCTACAATGAGCAGTTCTTC.

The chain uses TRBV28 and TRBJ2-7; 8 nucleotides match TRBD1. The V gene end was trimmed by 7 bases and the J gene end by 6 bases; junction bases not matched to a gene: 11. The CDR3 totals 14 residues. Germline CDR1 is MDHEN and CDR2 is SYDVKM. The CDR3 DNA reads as TGTGCCAGCACATCCGGACAGGGAGACCGCGAGCAGTACTTC. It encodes CASTSGQGDREQYF.

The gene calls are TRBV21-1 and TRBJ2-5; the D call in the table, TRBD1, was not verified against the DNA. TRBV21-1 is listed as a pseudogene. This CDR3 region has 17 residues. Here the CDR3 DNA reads TGTGCCAGCAGCAAAGAAGGGACAGGGCGGGACCAAGAGACCCAGTACTTC. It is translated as CASSKEGTGRDQETQYF.